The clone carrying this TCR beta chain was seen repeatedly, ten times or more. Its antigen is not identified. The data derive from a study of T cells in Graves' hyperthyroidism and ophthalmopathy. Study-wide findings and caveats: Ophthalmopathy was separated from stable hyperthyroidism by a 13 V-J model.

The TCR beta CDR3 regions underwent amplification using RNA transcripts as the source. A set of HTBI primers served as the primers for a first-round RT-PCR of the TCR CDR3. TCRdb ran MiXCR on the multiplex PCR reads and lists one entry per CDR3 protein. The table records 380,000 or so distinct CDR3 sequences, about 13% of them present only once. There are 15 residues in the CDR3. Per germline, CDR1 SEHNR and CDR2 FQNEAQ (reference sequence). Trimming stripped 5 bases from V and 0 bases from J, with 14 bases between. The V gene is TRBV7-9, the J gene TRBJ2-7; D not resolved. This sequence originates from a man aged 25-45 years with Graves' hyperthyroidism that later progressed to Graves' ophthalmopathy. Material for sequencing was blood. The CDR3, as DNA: TGTGCCAGCAGCCCCAGCCGGTCGAGCTCCTACGAGCAGTACTTC. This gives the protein CASSPSRSSSYEQYF.